Detailed here is one T cell receptor (beta chain). The antigen remains unidentified. TCRdb independently ran MiXCR on the 5' RACE reads; one entry per CDR3 protein. Of more than 650,000 distinct CDR3 sequences listed, about 12% are singletons. This sample is part of a study of CD8 T cells in ankylosing spondylitis. General study findings and limits: Made up of about eight highly homologous variants, a TCR beta motif appeared characteristic of ankylosing spondylitis blood.

The CDR3 is made up of 15 amino acids. The V gene lost 0 bases and the J gene lost 0 bases, with 8 bases spanning the gap. Germline CDR1 reads SGHDN; CDR2 reads FVKESK. The receptor comes from a male donor with ankylosing spondylitis. This rearrangement joins TRBV14 to TRBJ1-1; no firm D call. The material sequenced was blood, either unsorted or a sorted T cell fraction (not recorded which). This CDR3 is CASSQDHPVNTEAFF. CDR3 DNA: TGTGCCAGCAGCCAAGATCATCCGGTGAACACTGAAGCTTTCTTT.